The 17 T cell receptor beta chains presented below share a single source sample, sequenced in a study of shared clonotypes between healthy human individuals. Measured with immunoSEQ multiplex PCR; TCRdb has only the in-frame clones, and not every one. The sample has 2 million to 2.5 million clones, over 90% seen once; the top ten hold 0.39%. The material sequenced was naive CD4+ T cells from PBMCs. Subset: CD45RA+ positively selected. The receptor source for this set is a man aged 18 to 30 in good health. Some clones in this sample may be carry-over from other donors' samples.

The chain links TRBV2 to TRBJ1-1, with a weak D call TRBD1 (6 bases). CDR1 and CDR2 from the germline V gene are SNHLY and FYNNEI. CDR3 length: 14 residues. Deletions cut 7 bases from V and 2 bases from J, with 14 bases between. CDR3 protein: CASILDRANTEAFF. In DNA form, the CDR3 reads TGTGCCAGCATTCTGGACAGAGCTAACACTGAAGCTTTCTTT.

The V and J genes are TRBV5-1 and TRBJ2-2; perhaps TRBD1 as D (6 bases). V dropped 4 bases and J dropped 5 bases, with 9 bases sitting between them. Germline CDR1 is SGHRS and CDR2 is YFSETQ. The CDR3 contains 13 residues. DNA of the CDR3: TGCGCCAGCAGCGAAGGGGGAACCGGGGAGCTGTTTTTT. The encoded protein is CASSEGGTGELFF.

This clone was counted only a few times. This same CDR3 is encoded by further DNA sequences in the sample. The rearrangement uses TRBV6-5 and TRBJ1-5, with 9 positions matching TRBD1. Germline V gene sequence: CDR1 MNHEY, CDR2 SVGAGI. The CDR3 consists of 15 residues. V dropped 5 bases and J dropped 2; count of bases not matched to a gene: 4. CDR3 amino acids: CASSLNRGRNQPQHF. The DNA of the CDR3 is TGTGCCAGCAGTCTCAACAGGGGGCGCAATCAGCCCCAGCATTTT.

This clone was detected only a few times. The chain combines TRBV10-3 with TRBJ1-2, with 7 bases aligning to TRBD1. V dropped 4 bases and J dropped 2; count of bases not matched to a gene: 4. The V gene's germline CDR1 is ENHRY and CDR2 SYGVKD. This CDR3 is built from 14 residues. CDR3 region: CAISVTGTNYGYTF. The CDR3, as DNA: TGTGCCATCAGTGTGACAGGGACCAACTATGGCTACACCTTC.

The V gene is TRBV5-1, the J gene TRBJ2-1; 9 nucleotides agree with TRBD2. The V segment lost 4 bases and the J segment 0 bases; nucleotides outside the gene matches: 8. CDR3 length: 17 amino acids. Per germline, CDR1 SGHRS and CDR2 YFSETQ. In DNA, the CDR3 is TGCGCCAGCAGCGTTGCTAGCGGGACCTTCTCCTACAATGAGCAGTTCTTC. The encoded protein is CASSVASGTFSYNEQFF.

The chain combines TRBV10-3 with TRBJ1-2; D gene unclear. Trimming shortened V by 1 base and J by 4 bases, and 10 bases separated the two germline ends. The CDR3 sequence is 14 residues long. Per germline, CDR1 ENHRY and CDR2 SYGVKD. CDR3 amino acids: CAISEWVGAYGYTF. The CDR3 bases are TGTGCCATCAGTGAGTGGGTAGGAGCCTATGGCTACACCTTC.

In this sample, this clone turned up a few times. This sample includes further DNA sequences coding for the same CDR3. The CDR3 loop reads CASSLEGTDTQYF. CDR3 nucleotides: TGTGCCAGCAGCTTAGAGGGCACAGATACGCAGTATTTT. V gene TRBV7-2 combines with J gene TRBJ2-3; D ambiguous. The V end lost 1 base, the J end lost 1 base, and 3 bases lay between the germline ends. In germline, CDR1 is SGHTA, CDR2 FQGNSA. This CDR3 has 13 residues.

The chain is built from TRBV2 and TRBJ2-3; the match to TRBD2 covers 9 bases. J gave up 11 bases and V 0 bases, and 3 bases lay outside the gene matches. This CDR3 region has 13 residues. The germline gives CDR1 SNHLY, CDR2 FYNNEI. The CDR3 is CASSEAEAGGQYF. CDR3 DNA: TGTGCCAGCAGTGAAGCCGAAGCGGGAGGGCAGTATTTT.

This clone was picked up one time. The rearrangement joins TRBV5-4 to TRBJ2-1; the D gene is possibly TRBD2 (6 bases). Trimming took 4 bases from V and 4 from J, leaving 15 bases between them. The CDR3 extends over 15 amino acids. CDR1 is SGHNT, CDR2 YYREEE, per germline (reference sequence). CDR3 in amino acids: CASSASGGGYNEQFF. CDR3 DNA: TGTGCCAGCAGCGCCAGCGGAGGAGGGTACAATGAGCAGTTCTTC. Full variable domain (outside the CDR3, taken from reference TRBV5-4 and TRBJ2-1): ETGVTQSPTHLIKTRGQQVTLRCSSQSGHNTVSWYQQALGQGPQFIFQYYREEENGRGNFPPRFSGLQFPNYSSELNVNALELDDSALYLCASSASGGGYNEQFFGPGTRLTVL.

J is TRBJ2-5 and V is TRBV27, with 7 bases matching TRBD1. The germline V gene has CDR1 MNHEY and CDR2 SMNVEV (reference sequence). With V trimmed by 5 bases and J by 2 bases, 5 bases remained unmatched. CDR3 length: 14 residues. CDR3 DNA: TGTGCCAGCAGTCCCCTACAGGGGCAAGAGACCCAGTACTTC. Encoded protein: CASSPLQGQETQYF.

The chain joins TRBV7-9 to TRBJ1-3; D gene uncertain. V lost 1 base, J lost 3 bases, and 13 bases lay in between. The CDR3 has 16 residues. Germline V lookup: CDR1 SEHNR, CDR2 FQNEAQ (reference sequence). CDR3 in DNA: TGTGCCAGCAGCTTAGTAGGGTATATCGGTGGAAACACCATATATTTT. Translating it yields CASSLVGYIGGNTIYF. The full variable domain, with the rest looked up from reference TRBV7-9 and TRBJ1-3, is DTGVSQNPRHKITKRGQNVTFRCDPISEHNRLYWYRQTLGQGPEFLTYFQNEAQLEKSRLLSDRFSAERPKGSFSTLEIQRTEQGDSAMYLCASSLVGYIGGNTIYFGEGSWLTVV.

The V call is TRBV7-2, the J call TRBJ1-6, with D perhaps TRBD1 (5 bases). Germline V gene lookup returns CDR1 SGHTA and CDR2 FQGNSA. The CDR3 consists of 15 residues. Trimming stripped 4 bases from V and 10 bases from J, with 17 bases between. CDR3: CASSSRAREGSPLHF. Here the CDR3 DNA reads TGTGCCAGCAGCTCCCGGGCCAGGGAAGGCTCACCCCTCCACTTT.

The V call is TRBV7-3, the J call TRBJ2-7; 14 nucleotides align to TRBD2. The CDR3 contains 17 residues. Germline CDR1 is SGHTA and CDR2 is FQGTGA. With 5 bases clipped from V and 4 bases from J, the junction kept 10 bases outside the gene matches. The CDR3 nucleotides are TGTGCCAGCAGCCCTACCCCCGGGACTAGCGGGAGTTACGAGCAGTACTTC. Its translation is CASSPTPGTSGSYEQYF.

V usage is TRBV18 and J usage is TRBJ2-6; D not resolved. From germline, CDR1 is KGHSH and CDR2 LQKENI. This CDR3 spans 18 amino acids. V was clipped by 3 bases and J by 1 base, with 16 bases between them. The CDR3 region has the DNA TGTGCCAGCTCACCCCTCCAAGTTTGGGCTTCTGGGGCCAACGTCCTGACTTTC. Translated: CASSPLQVWASGANVLTF.

The V and J genes are TRBV11-2 and TRBJ2-1, with 10 bases lining up with TRBD2. The CDR3 covers 15 residues. CDR1 is SGHAT and CDR2 is FQNNGV in the germline V gene. Trimming took 2 bases from V and 10 from J; bases not matched to a gene: 8. The DNA for the CDR3 is TGTGCCAGCAGCTTACTCAGGACTAGCGGCTTGGAGCAGTTCTTC. It encodes CASSLLRTSGLEQFF.

In DNA, the CDR3 is TGTGCCAGCAGCGCCGGGACTAGCACTGGCACAGATACGCAGTATTTT. It is translated as CASSAGTSTGTDTQYF. The V and J genes are TRBV9 and TRBJ2-3; 9 nucleotides line up with TRBD2. Trimming cost V 3 bases and J 1 base; bases outside gene matches: 6. This CDR3 spans 16 amino acids. Germline values: CDR1 SGDLS, CDR2 YYNGEE. Supplemented by reference TRBV9 and TRBJ2-3, the full variable domain reads DSGVTQTPKHLITATGQRVTLRCSPRSGDLSVYWYQQSLDQGLQFLIQYYNGEERAKGNILERFSAQQFPDLHSELNLSSLELGDSALYFCASSAGTSTGTDTQYFGPGTRLTVL.

This clone turned up a few times. The chain has TRBV5-4 and TRBJ1-2; 9 positions match TRBD1. Germline loops: CDR1 SGHNT, CDR2 YYREEE (reference sequence). With 4 bases clipped from V and 6 bases from J, the junction kept 10 bases outside the gene matches. This CDR3 is built from 15 residues. CDR3: CASSQRTGENHGYTF. The CDR3, as DNA: TGTGCCAGCAGCCAGAGGACAGGGGAGAATCATGGCTACACCTTC.